This T cell receptor (beta chain) comes out of a study of T cell responses to AZD1222 COVID-19 vaccine. This clone was detected only once. Its antigen is unidentified. General observations from the study: Donors in the cohort were predominantly white British and more often female, and clonal diversity was possibly underestimated.

Sequencing used immunoSEQ multiplex PCR; TCRdb keeps in-frame clones, though not all of them. Here the sample spans 90,000 to 120,000 clones, about 95% being singletons. Material: peripheral blood, obtained on day 0 of AZD1222 vaccination. This sequence originates from an adult in good health.

Here the CDR3 DNA reads TGTGCCAGCAGAACCGACAGCTCTGGAAACACCATATATTTT. This encodes CASRTDSSGNTIYF. V and J are TRBV28 and TRBJ1-3; D is possibly TRBD1 (5 bases). The ends were cut back, 6 bases at V and 0 bases at J, with 9 bases in the middle. The CDR3 extends over 14 amino acids. The V gene's germline CDR1 is MDHEN and CDR2 SYDVKM.